The 27 T cell receptor beta chains given below trace back to one sample, sequenced in a study of cytomegalovirus exposure and HLA in healthy donors. A multiplex PCR was run with 60 Vbeta primers and 13 Jbeta primers. Assay used: immunoSEQ multiplex PCR; TCRdb lists only in-frame clones, some missing. The sample has more than 110,000 clones, less than 85% seen once. Sequenced sample: PBMCs. Every receptor here comes from a woman aged 50 to 60 in good health and CMV-seropositive.

The chain carries TRBV7-8 and TRBJ2-7; unclear D gene. With 1 base removed from V and 0 bases from J, the gap between germline ends came to 4 bases. CDR1 and CDR2 from the germline V gene are SGHVS and FQNEAQ. CDR3 length: 13 amino acids. The CDR3 DNA reads TGTGCCAGCAGCTTAGGGCCCTCCTACGAGCAGTACTTC. This encodes CASSLGPSYEQYF. The full variable domain, its missing parts supplied by reference TRBV7-8 and TRBJ2-7, is GAGVSQSPRYKVAKRGQDVALRCDPISGHVSLFWYQQALGQGPEFLTYFQNEAQLDKSGLPSDRFFAERPEGSVSTLKIQRTQQEDSAVYLCASSLGPSYEQYFGPGTRLTVT.

This clone was counted a few times. The V call is TRBV9, the J call TRBJ1-6, with 7 bases lining up with TRBD1. Trimming cost V 3 bases and J 10 bases; bases outside gene matches: 13. The CDR3 is made up of 16 amino acids. The germline gives CDR1 SGDLS, CDR2 YYNGEE. CDR3 nucleotides: TGTGCCAGCAGCGCCGACAGGGACCGGAGGTACTCACCCCTCCACTTT. Translation: CASSADRDRRYSPLHF.

This clone showed up just a few times. V usage is TRBV6-6 and J usage is TRBJ1-5; 9 nucleotides agree with TRBD1. Trimming at V came to 6 bases and at J to 6 bases, leaving 9 bases not matched to a gene. This CDR3 has 15 amino acids. Germline V gene lookup returns CDR1 MNHNY and CDR2 SVGAGI (reference sequence). The DNA of the CDR3 is TGTGCCAGCAGCACGGGACAGGGACGTCTTCAGCCCCAGCATTTT. Translating gives CASSTGQGRLQPQHF.

The V and J genes are TRBV30 and TRBJ1-2; possible D gene TRBD1, 6 bases. The V and J ends lost 3 bases and 7 bases respectively, with 15 bases between them. The CDR3 length is 13 residues. CDR1 and CDR2 (germline): GTSNPN, SVGIG (reference sequence). The CDR3 loop is CAWRENRATGYTF. CDR3 nucleotides: TGTGCCTGGAGAGAGAACAGGGCCACTGGCTACACCTTC.

The chain joins TRBV7-2 to TRBJ2-1, with 9 bases identical to TRBD2. The CDR3 is 17 amino acids. V lost 5 bases to trimming and J lost 4 bases; unmatched junction nucleotides: 12. The germline CDR1 and CDR2 sequences are SGHTA and FQGNSA. This chain's CDR3 is CASSKGYGRGGYNEQFF. CDR3 bases: TGTGCCAGCAGCAAAGGCTACGGGCGGGGGGGGTACAATGAGCAGTTCTTC. Full variable domain (remainder filled in from reference TRBV7-2 and TRBJ2-1): GAGVSQSPSNKVTEKGKDVELRCDPISGHTALYWYRQSLGQGLEFLIYFQGNSAPDKSGLPSDRFSAERTGGSVSTLTIQRTQQEDSAVYLCASSKGYGRGGYNEQFFGPGTRLTVL.

In its sample, this clone was seen once. The rearrangement uses TRBV10-3 and TRBJ1-1, with TRBD1 matching 7 bases. The V gene's germline CDR1 is ENHRY and CDR2 SYGVKD. V trimming: 6 bases; J trimming: 8 bases; junction bases outside the gene matches: 6. The length of the CDR3 is 12 residues. CDR3 loop: CAISARDREAFF. In DNA form, the CDR3 reads TGTGCCATCAGCGCCCGGGACAGAGAAGCTTTCTTT.

This chain links TRBV5-1 with TRBJ2-3; D uncertain. The CDR3 sequence is 16 residues long. Germline-derived CDR1 and CDR2 are SGHRS and YFSETQ. Between the trimmed V and J ends, which lost 1 base and 0 bases, there was a span of 12 bases. The CDR3 DNA reads as TGCGCCAGCAGCTTGAGATTTTCACAGAGCACAGATACGCAGTATTTT. Its protein is CASSLRFSQSTDTQYF.

Points on this clone: The identical CDR3 is also encoded by other nucleotide sequences in the sample. The rearrangement links TRBV28 to TRBJ2-5; D might be TRBD1 (6 bases). Germline-derived CDR1 and CDR2 are MDHEN and SYDVKM. The germline V and J ends were trimmed by 5 bases and 5 bases, with 12 bases remaining between them. This CDR3 contains 13 residues. CDR3 DNA: TGTGCCAGCAGTCCTACAGGGTTGGAGACCCAGTACTTC. Protein: CASSPTGLETQYF.

The chain recombines TRBV15 with TRBJ1-5; no reliable D call. The V end lost 0 bases, the J end lost 6 bases, and 12 bases lay between the germline ends. The germline gives CDR1 LNHNV, CDR2 YYDKDF (reference sequence). The CDR3 consists of 15 residues. The CDR3 DNA reads TGTGCCACCAGCAGAGAGAGTAGGAGTATTCAGCCCCAGCATTTT. This gives the protein CATSRESRSIQPQHF.

The chain combines TRBV6-5 with TRBJ1-4; 7 bases fit TRBD1. Germline V gives CDR1 MNHEY, CDR2 SVGAGI. The V gene end was trimmed by 2 bases and the J gene end by 8 bases; junction bases not matched to a gene: 8. This CDR3 has 15 residues. CDR3 nucleotides: TGTGCCAGCAGTTACCAAGGGGGCTCAGGGGAAAAACTGTTTTTT. As protein: CASSYQGGSGEKLFF.

This chain joins TRBV2 and TRBJ1-1; TRBD1 might be the D (5 bases). The V and J ends lost 5 bases and 3 bases respectively, with 10 bases between them. Germline values: CDR1 SNHLY, CDR2 FYNNEI. This CDR3 contains 13 residues. The CDR3 spells CASSSTGYTEAFF. The CDR3 coding sequence is TGTGCCAGCAGTTCTACAGGTTACACTGAAGCTTTCTTT.

This clone was counted a single time. The genes are TRBV18 and TRBJ2-3, with 8 bases fitting TRBD2. CDR1 KGHSH and CDR2 LQKENI come from the germline V gene. The J segment lost 6 bases and the V segment lost 0 bases, leaving 11 bases of the junction unmatched. The CDR3 has 17 residues. CDR3 DNA sequence: TGTGCCAGCTCACCACCGTCCCTAGCGGGTTTCTTCGATACGCAGTATTTT. Amino acids: CASSPPSLAGFFDTQYF.

CDR3 DNA: TGTGCCAGTAGTACCCCCCTATGGACCGGGGAGCTGTTTTTT. Amino acids: CASSTPLWTGELFF. The chain joins TRBV19 to TRBJ2-2; D ambiguous. Germline CDR1 and CDR2: LNHDA and SQIVND (reference sequence). The CDR3 is made up of 14 amino acids. Trimming stripped 4 bases from V and 5 bases from J, with 11 bases between.

V usage is TRBV6-5 and J usage is TRBJ1-1; weak D call: TRBD1 (5 bases). Per germline, CDR1 MNHEY and CDR2 SVGAGI. The CDR3 loop spans 16 amino acids. Between the trimmed V and J ends, which lost 0 bases and 1 base, there was a span of 12 bases. The chain's CDR3 is CASSYSKGSGNTEAFF. The CDR3 region has the DNA TGTGCCAGCAGTTACTCGAAGGGGTCCGGGAACACTGAAGCTTTCTTT.

The chain is built from TRBV11-2 and TRBJ1-5, with D possibly TRBD1 on 5 matching bases. Germline lookup yields CDR1 SGHAT and CDR2 FQNNGV. The CDR3 extends over 16 amino acids. V was trimmed by 1 base and J by 0 bases, leaving 10 bases between them. CDR3 coding DNA: TGTGCCAGCAGCTTAGTGACAGTTAATAGCAATCAGCCCCAGCATTTT. Translating gives CASSLVTVNSNQPQHF.

The rearrangement links TRBV11-2 to TRBJ1-2; perhaps TRBD1 as D (5 bases). Germline V CDR1 and CDR2: SGHAT, FQNNGV. The CDR3 extends over 15 amino acids. V lost 0 bases and J 1 base, leaving 9 bases between the germline ends. CDR3: CASSLEGAYNYGYTF. The CDR3 DNA sequence: TGTGCCAGCAGCTTAGAAGGGGCCTATAACTATGGCTACACCTTC. The full variable domain, in which reference TRBV11-2 and TRBJ1-2 provide the parts outside the CDR3, is EAGVAQSPRYKIIEKRQSVAFWCNPISGHATLYWYQQILGQGPKLLIQFQNNGVVDDSQLPKDRFSAERLKGVDSTLKIQPAKLEDSAVYLCASSLEGAYNYGYTFGSGTRLTVV.

This chain joins TRBV5-1 and TRBJ1-1, with D possibly being TRBD1 (6 bases). The CDR3 extends over 15 amino acids. Deletions cut 0 bases from V and 1 base from J, with 10 bases between. Looked up from germline, CDR1 is SGHRS and CDR2 is YFSETQ. The CDR3 DNA is TGCGCCAGCAGCTTGGAAGGGACAACGAACACTGAAGCTTTCTTT. This codes for CASSLEGTTNTEAFF.

The V gene is TRBV5-8, the J gene TRBJ1-5, with D tentatively TRBD1 (5 bases). Germline loops: CDR1 SGHTS, CDR2 YDEGEE. This CDR3 comprises 13 residues. V lost 4 bases, J lost 6 bases, and 11 bases lay in between. The CDR3 bases are TGTGCCAGCAGCGGGACCGGGGGTCAGCCCCAGCATTTT. Its translation: CASSGTGGQPQHF.

This rearrangement joins TRBV19 to TRBJ1-2, with D possibly being TRBD1 (5 bases). Germline CDR1 LNHDA, CDR2 SQIVND (reference sequence). V was pared by 2 bases and J by 7 bases, with 11 bases between. The CDR3 has 13 residues. The CDR3 sequence is CASSISSGLGYTF. For the CDR3, the DNA is TGTGCCAGTAGTATATCGTCAGGGCTTGGCTACACCTTC.

The gene calls are TRBV7-6 and TRBJ1-5; D may be TRBD1 (5 bases). CDR3 length: 16 residues. Germline V lookup: CDR1 SGHVS, CDR2 FNYEAQ. Trimming removed 5 bases at V and 2 bases at J, with 16 bases between. CDR3 coding DNA: TGTGCCAGCAGCACTCTGCCAGGGCCTGGCAATCAGCCCCAGCATTTT. It encodes CASSTLPGPGNQPQHF.

The chain recombines TRBV13 with TRBJ1-2; TRBD1 matches 8 bases. The length of the CDR3 is 14 residues. Germline CDR1 reads PRHDT; CDR2 reads FYEKMQ (reference sequence). V lost 5 bases and J lost 0; bases outside the gene matches: 2. CDR3 coding DNA: TGTGCCAGCAGCATGGACAGGGCTAACTATGGCTACACCTTC. Residues: CASSMDRANYGYTF.

Only a few counts were recorded for this clone. The rearrangement links TRBV28 to TRBJ1-6, with 9 bases that match TRBD1. J gave up 7 bases and V 5 bases, and 12 bases lay outside the gene matches. Germline-derived CDR1 and CDR2 are MDHEN and SYDVKM. The CDR3 is 17 amino acids. The CDR3 nucleotides are TGTGCCAGCAGTCGTTTCGGACAGGGGAAGGAGAATTCACCCCTCCACTTT. It is translated as CASSRFGQGKENSPLHF.

The rearrangement links TRBV9 to TRBJ1-1, with no clear D. V was trimmed by 4 bases and J by 3 bases, leaving 7 bases between them. Germline CDR1 and CDR2: SGDLS and YYNGEE. CDR3 length equals 12 residues. In DNA, the CDR3 is TGTGCCAGCAGCCCGTCGGACACTGAAGCTTTCTTT. It encodes CASSPSDTEAFF.

This clone was picked up one time. This same CDR3 is encoded by further DNA sequences in the sample. The rearrangement joins TRBV5-6 to TRBJ1-5; 7 nucleotides agree with TRBD1. From germline, CDR1 is SGHDT and CDR2 YYEEEE. V trimming: 0 bases; J trimming: 6 bases; junction bases outside the gene matches: 0. The CDR3 loop spans 13 amino acids. The CDR3 protein is CASSLDRGQPQHF. The CDR3 DNA reads TGTGCCAGCAGCTTGGACAGGGGTCAGCCCCAGCATTTT.

The chain has TRBV28 and TRBJ1-5; D remains ambiguous. The CDR3 is 14 amino acids. The V gene lost 10 bases and the J gene lost 3 bases, with 16 bases spanning the gap. The germline CDR1 and CDR2 sequences are MDHEN and SYDVKM. The CDR3 loop reads CATVRRISNQPQHF. For the CDR3, the DNA is TGTGCCACCGTTCGCAGAATCTCCAATCAGCCCCAGCATTTT.

This clone was detected only once. The chain combines TRBV2 with TRBJ2-5, with D uncertain. Gene TRBJ2-7 matches the end of the DNA better, so the J call may be wrong. This CDR3 is 12 amino acids long. Germline V gene lookup returns CDR1 SNHLY and CDR2 FYNNEI. Here the CDR3 DNA reads TGTGCCAGCAGTGAAAACCGCTACGAGCAGTACTTC. Protein sequence: CASSENRYEQYF.

Note on this clone: The sample contains more than one DNA sequence encoding this CDR3. The chain combines TRBV18 with TRBJ1-5, with 9 bases fitting TRBD1. Trimming cost V 3 bases and J 5 bases; bases outside gene matches: 11. CDR3 length: 17 residues. CDR1 and CDR2 from the germline V gene are KGHSH and LQKENI. The CDR3 is CASSPPGQGVQDQPQHF. CDR3 bases: TGTGCCAGCTCACCCCCGGGACAGGGTGTTCAGGATCAGCCCCAGCATTTT.